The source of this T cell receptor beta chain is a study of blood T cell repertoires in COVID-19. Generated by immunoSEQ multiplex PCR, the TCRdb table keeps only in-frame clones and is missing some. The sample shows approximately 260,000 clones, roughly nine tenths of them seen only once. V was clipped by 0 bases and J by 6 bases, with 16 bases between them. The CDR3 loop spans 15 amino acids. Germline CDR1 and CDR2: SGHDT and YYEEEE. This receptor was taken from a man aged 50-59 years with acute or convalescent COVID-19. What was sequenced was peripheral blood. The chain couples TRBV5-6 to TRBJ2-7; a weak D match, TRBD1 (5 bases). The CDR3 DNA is TGTGCCAGCAGCTTGGGAGCAGGGTTATCTCGCGAGCAGTACTTC. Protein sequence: CASSLGAGLSREQYF.